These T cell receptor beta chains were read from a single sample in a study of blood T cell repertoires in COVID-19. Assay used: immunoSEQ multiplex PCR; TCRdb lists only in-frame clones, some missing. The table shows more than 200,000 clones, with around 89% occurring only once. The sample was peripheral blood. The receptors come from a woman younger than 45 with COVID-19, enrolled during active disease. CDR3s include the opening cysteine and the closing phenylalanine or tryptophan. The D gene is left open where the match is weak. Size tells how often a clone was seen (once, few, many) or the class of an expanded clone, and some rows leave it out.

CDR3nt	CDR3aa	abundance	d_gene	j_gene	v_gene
TGTGCCAGCAGCCGGGACAGGGGACACTCTGGCTACACCTTC	CASSRDRGHSGYTF	NA	TRBD1	TRBJ1-2	TRBV9
TGTGCCAGCAGTTTATGGGGGCTCGACAATGAGCAGTTCTTC	CASSLWGLDNEQFF	NA	NA	TRBJ2-1	TRBV28
TGTGCCAGTAGTGCTCGGACTAGCGGGGGTCAAGAGACCCAGTACTTC	CASSARTSGGQETQYF	NA	TRBD2	TRBJ2-5	TRBV19
TGTGCCAGCAGTTCTGTACAGGGGGCGTTTCGAGAGACCCAGTACTTC	CASSSVQGAFRETQYF	NA	TRBD1	TRBJ2-5	TRBV28
TGTGCCAGCAGTGAAGTCGGGGGGTTTCTCCACTTT	CASSEVGGFLHF	NA	NA	TRBJ1-6	TRBV2
TGCGCCAGCAGCTTCGAGGTAACGTCCCGCGGGGAGCTGTTTTTT	CASSFEVTSRGELFF	once	NA	TRBJ2-2	TRBV5-1
TGCGCCAGCAGGGCCCCAGTCACAGATACGCAGTATTTT	CASRAPVTDTQYF	NA	NA	TRBJ2-3	TRBV10-2
TGTGCCAGCAGCCAAGGGTCACAGGGCTATGGCTACACCTTC	CASSQGSQGYGYTF	NA	NA	TRBJ1-2	TRBV3-1/TRBV3-2
TGTGCCAGCAGTGAGAACTTTGGGGGCGGGCATCAGCCCCAGCATTTT	CASSENFGGGHQPQHF	once	NA	TRBJ1-5	TRBV2
TGTGCCAGCAGAATTAGCTTTGAACCCTACTACGAGCAGTACTTC	CASRISFEPYYEQYF	NA	NA	TRBJ2-7	TRBV27
TGTGCCAGCAGCGAGGTCGGGAGGGGAGACTTGGGTACGCAGTATTTT	CASSEVGRGDLGTQYF	NA	TRBD2	TRBJ2-3	TRBV5-8
TGTGCCAGCAGCTCCCCTAGCGGGAGAGCTCCAGGCACAGATACGCAGTATTTT	CASSSPSGRAPGTDTQYF	NA	TRBD2	TRBJ2-3	TRBV7-2
TGTGCCAGCAGAGGGGGTAGAGATACGCAGTATTTT	CASRGGRDTQYF	NA	NA	TRBJ2-3	TRBV2
TGTGCCAGCAGCGTAGGGACAGGGAACACAGATACGCAGTATTTT	CASSVGTGNTDTQYF	NA	TRBD1	TRBJ2-3	TRBV9
TGTGCCAGCTCCCAGGCCGGGGGCACTGAAGCTTTCTTT	CASSQAGGTEAFF	NA	NA	TRBJ1-1	TRBV2
TGTGCCAGCAGTGATGCCTCGACAGGGTCGGGGACTGAAGCTTTCTTT	CASSDASTGSGTEAFF	NA	TRBD1	TRBJ1-1	TRBV6-1
TGTGCCAGCAGCTTGGGGACAGGGGGCTATAATTCACCCCTCCACTTT	CASSLGTGGYNSPLHF	NA	TRBD1	TRBJ1-6	TRBV5-4
TGTGCCATCAGTGAGGGGACTAGCGGGAGCACAGATACGCAGTATTTT	CAISEGTSGSTDTQYF	NA	TRBD2	TRBJ2-3	TRBV10-3
TGTGCCAGCAGTGACGGGGGTGGCGAGACCCAGTACTTC	CASSDGGGETQYF	NA	NA	TRBJ2-5	TRBV2
TGTGCCAGCGGCCGGACTAGCGCTGAGGGCAATGAGCAGTTCTTC	CASGRTSAEGNEQFF	NA	TRBD2	TRBJ2-1	TRBV6-2/TRBV6-3
TGTGCCACCAGCAGAACGTGGCAGATCCCTTACGAGCAGTACTTC	CATSRTWQIPYEQYF	NA	NA	TRBJ2-7	TRBV15
TGTGCCGTCTATGCAGGGGGCACTAATGAAAAACTGTTTTTT	CAVYAGGTNEKLFF	NA	TRBD1	TRBJ1-4	TRBV2
TGTGCCAGCAGCTCAGTCCGTGATAGCGGCCCTGGGGACGAGCAGTACTTC	CASSSVRDSGPGDEQYF	NA	NA	TRBJ2-7	TRBV11-2
TGTGCCAGCCGACTAGCGGGGGGCTCCTACGAGCAGTACTTC	CASRLAGGSYEQYF	NA	TRBD2	TRBJ2-7	TRBV5-4
TGCGCCAGCAGCCAAGACTCCGGGGCCGGGGAGCTGTTTTTT	CASSQDSGAGELFF	NA	NA	TRBJ2-2	TRBV4-3